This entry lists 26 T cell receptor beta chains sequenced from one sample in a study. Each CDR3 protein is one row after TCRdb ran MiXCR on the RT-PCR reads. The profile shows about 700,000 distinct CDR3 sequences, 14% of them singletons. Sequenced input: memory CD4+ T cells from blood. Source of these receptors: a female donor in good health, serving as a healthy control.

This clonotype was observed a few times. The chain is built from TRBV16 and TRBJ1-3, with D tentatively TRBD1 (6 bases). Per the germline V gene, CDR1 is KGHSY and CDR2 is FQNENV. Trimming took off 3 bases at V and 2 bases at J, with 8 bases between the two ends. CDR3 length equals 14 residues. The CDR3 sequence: CASSHPGAGNTIYF. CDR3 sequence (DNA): TGTGCCAGCAGCCACCCAGGGGCTGGAAACACCATATATTTT.

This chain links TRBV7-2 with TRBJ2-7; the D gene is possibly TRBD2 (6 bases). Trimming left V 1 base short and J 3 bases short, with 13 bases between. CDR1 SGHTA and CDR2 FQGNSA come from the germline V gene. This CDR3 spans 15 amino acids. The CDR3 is CASSLGLGGNYEQYF. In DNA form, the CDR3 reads TGTGCCAGCAGCTTAGGACTAGGAGGGAACTACGAGCAGTACTTC.

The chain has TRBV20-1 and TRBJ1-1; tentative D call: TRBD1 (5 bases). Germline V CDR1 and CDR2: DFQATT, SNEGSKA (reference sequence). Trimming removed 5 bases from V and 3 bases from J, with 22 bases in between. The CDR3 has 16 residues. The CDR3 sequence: CSAGSPRWGGDTEAFF. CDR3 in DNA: TGCAGTGCTGGAAGTCCCCGATGGGGGGGGGACACTGAAGCTTTCTTT.

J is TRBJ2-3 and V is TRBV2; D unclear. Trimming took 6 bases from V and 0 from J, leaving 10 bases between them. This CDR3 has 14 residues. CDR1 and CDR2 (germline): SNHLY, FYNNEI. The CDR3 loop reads CASRARISTDTQYF. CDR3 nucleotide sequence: TGTGCCAGCAGAGCCAGGATTAGCACAGATACGCAGTATTTT.

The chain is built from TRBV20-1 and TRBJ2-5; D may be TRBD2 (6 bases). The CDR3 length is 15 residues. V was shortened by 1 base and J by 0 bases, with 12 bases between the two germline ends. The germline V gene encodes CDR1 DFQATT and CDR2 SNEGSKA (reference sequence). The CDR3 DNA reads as TGCAGTGCTAGAGTAACCAGCGGGTACCAAGAGACCCAGTACTTC. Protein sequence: CSARVTSGYQETQYF.

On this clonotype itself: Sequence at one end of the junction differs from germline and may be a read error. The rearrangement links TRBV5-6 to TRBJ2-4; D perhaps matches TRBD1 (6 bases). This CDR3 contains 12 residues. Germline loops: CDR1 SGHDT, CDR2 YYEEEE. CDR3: CASSLAEGTPVF. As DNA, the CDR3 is TGTGCCAGCAGCTTGGCCGAAGGGACACCAGTATTC. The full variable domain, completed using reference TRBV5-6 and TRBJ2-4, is DAGVTQSPTHLIKTRGQQVTLRCSPKSGHDTVSWYQQALGQGPQFIFQYYEEEERQRGNFPDRFSGHQFPNYSSELNVNALLLGDSALYLCASSLAEGTPVFGAGTRLSVL.

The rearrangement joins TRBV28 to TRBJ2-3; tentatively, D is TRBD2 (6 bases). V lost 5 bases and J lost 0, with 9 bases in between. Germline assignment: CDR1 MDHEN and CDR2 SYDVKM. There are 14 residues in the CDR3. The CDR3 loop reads CASSRRGSTDTQYF. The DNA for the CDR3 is TGTGCCAGCAGTCGGAGGGGAAGCACAGATACGCAGTATTTT.

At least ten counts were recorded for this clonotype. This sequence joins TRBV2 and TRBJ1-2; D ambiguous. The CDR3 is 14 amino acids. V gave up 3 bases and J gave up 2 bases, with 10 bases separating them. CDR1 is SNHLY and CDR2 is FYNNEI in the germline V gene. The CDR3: CASSDEGGNYGYTF. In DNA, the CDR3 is TGTGCCAGCAGTGATGAGGGAGGCAACTATGGCTACACCTTC.

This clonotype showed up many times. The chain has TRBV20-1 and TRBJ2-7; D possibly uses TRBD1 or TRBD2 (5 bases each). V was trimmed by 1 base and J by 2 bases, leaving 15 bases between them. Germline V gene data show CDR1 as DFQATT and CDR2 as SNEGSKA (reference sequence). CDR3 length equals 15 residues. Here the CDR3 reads CSARVREGPPYEQYF. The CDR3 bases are TGCAGTGCTAGAGTTCGTGAGGGGCCCCCCTACGAGCAGTACTTC.

CDR3 DNA sequence: TGTGCCAGCAGTTTGGCAGGCATCCCTAGCACAGATACGCAGTATTTT. It yields the protein CASSLAGIPSTDTQYF. The chain recombines TRBV27 with TRBJ2-3, with no clear D. With 3 bases removed from V and 0 bases from J, the gap between germline ends came to 13 bases. The CDR3 extends over 16 amino acids. CDR1 MNHEY and CDR2 SMNVEV come from the germline V gene (reference sequence).

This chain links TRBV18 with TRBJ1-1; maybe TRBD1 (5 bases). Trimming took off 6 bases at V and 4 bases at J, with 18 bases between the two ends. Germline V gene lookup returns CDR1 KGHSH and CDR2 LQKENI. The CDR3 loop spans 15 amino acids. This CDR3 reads CASSQTRVGGTEAFF. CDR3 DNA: TGTGCCAGCTCCCAAACCAGAGTGGGGGGCACTGAAGCTTTCTTT.

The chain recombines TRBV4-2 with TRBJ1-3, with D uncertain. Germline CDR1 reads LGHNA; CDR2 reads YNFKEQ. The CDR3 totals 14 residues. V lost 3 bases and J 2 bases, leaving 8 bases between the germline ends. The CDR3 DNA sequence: TGTGCCAGCAGCCAGACCGACACTGGAAACACCATATATTTT. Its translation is CASSQTDTGNTIYF.

In DNA form, the CDR3 reads TGCGCCAGCAGCTTGGGACTACAACTCCAAGAGACCCAGTACTTC. It codes for CASSLGLQLQETQYF. The J gene is TRBJ2-5, the V gene TRBV5-1, with a tentative D call TRBD2 (5 bases). Germline-derived CDR1 and CDR2 are SGHRS and YFSETQ. The CDR3 is 15 residues long. V was pared by 0 bases and J by 1 base, with 10 bases between. Full variable domain (outside the CDR3, taken from reference TRBV5-1 and TRBJ2-5): KAGVTQTPRYLIKTRGQQVTLSCSPISGHRSVSWYQQTPGQGLQFLFEYFSETQRNKGNFPGRFSGRQFSNSRSEMNVSTLELGDSALYLCASSLGLQLQETQYFGPGTRLLVL.

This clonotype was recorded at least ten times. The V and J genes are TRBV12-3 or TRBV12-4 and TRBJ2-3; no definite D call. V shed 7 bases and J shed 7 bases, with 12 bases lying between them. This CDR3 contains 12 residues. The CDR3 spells CASTPTLHTQYF. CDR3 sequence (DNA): TGTGCCAGCACCCCTACGTTGCATACGCAGTATTTT.

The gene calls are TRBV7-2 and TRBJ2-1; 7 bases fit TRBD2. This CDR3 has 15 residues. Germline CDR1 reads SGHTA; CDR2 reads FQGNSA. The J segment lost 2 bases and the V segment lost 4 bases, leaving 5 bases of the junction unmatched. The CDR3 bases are TGTGCCAGCAGCTCGCTAGCGGTGACCTACAATGAGCAGTTCTTC. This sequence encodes CASSSLAVTYNEQFF.

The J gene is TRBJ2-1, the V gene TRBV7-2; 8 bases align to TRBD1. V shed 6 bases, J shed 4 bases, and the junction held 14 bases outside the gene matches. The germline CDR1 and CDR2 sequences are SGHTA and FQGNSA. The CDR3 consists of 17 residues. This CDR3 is CASRRDRTPETYNEQFF. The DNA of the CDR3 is TGTGCCAGCAGACGGGACAGGACCCCAGAAACTTACAATGAGCAGTTCTTC.

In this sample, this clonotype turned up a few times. The CDR3 region is CATRGMGLASDTQYF. CDR3 in DNA: TGTGCCACCAGGGGAATGGGACTAGCATCAGATACGCAGTATTTT. The chain couples TRBV15 to TRBJ2-3; 9 nucleotides agree with TRBD2. J lost 4 bases, V lost 6 bases, and 8 bases had no gene match. This CDR3 spans 15 amino acids. CDR1 and CDR2 from the germline V gene are LNHNV and YYDKDF (reference sequence). Combining the CDR3 with reference TRBV15 and TRBJ2-3 gives the whole variable domain DAMVIQNPRYQVTQFGKPVTLSCSQTLNHNVMYWYQQKSSQAPKLLFHYYDKDFNNEADTPDNFQSRRPNTSFCFLDIRSPGLGDTAMYLCATRGMGLASDTQYFGPGTRLTVL.

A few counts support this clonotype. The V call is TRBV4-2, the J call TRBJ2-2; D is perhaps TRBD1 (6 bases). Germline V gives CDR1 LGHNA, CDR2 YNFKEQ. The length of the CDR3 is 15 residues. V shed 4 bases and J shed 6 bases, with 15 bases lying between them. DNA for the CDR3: TGTGCCAGCAGCCCAGGGGCCGCGGACGCCGGGGAGCTGTTTTTT. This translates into CASSPGAADAGELFF.

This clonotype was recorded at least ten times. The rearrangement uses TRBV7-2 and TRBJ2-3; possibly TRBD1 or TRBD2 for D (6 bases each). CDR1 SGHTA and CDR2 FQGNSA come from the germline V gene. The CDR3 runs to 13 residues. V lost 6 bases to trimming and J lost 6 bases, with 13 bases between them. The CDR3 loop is CASSPGAGDTQYF. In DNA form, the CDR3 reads TGTGCCAGCAGTCCGGGGGCAGGGGATACGCAGTATTTT.

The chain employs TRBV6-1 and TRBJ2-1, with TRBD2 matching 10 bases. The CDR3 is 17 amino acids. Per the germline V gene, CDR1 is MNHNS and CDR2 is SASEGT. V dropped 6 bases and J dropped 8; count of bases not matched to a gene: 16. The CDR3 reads CASRRFASSGSIDEQFF. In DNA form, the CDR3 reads TGTGCCAGCAGGAGATTCGCGTCTAGCGGGAGTATCGATGAGCAGTTCTTC.

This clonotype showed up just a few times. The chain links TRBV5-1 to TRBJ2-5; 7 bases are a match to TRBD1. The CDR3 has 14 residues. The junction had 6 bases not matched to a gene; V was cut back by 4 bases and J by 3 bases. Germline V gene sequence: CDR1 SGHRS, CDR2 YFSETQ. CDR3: CASSPGQSKETQYF. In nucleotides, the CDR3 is TGCGCCAGCAGCCCGGGACAGTCTAAAGAGACCCAGTACTTC.

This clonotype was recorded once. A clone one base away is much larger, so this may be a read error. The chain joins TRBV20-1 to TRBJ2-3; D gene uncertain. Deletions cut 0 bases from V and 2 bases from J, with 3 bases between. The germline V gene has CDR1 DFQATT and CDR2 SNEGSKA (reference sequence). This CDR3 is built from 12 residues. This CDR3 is CSAREDTDTQYF. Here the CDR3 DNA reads TGCAGTGCTAGAGAAGACACAGATACGCAGTATTTT.

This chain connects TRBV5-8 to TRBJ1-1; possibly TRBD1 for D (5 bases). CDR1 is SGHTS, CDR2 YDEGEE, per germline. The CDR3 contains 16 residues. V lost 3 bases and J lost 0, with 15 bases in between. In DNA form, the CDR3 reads TGTGCCAGCAGCTGGGGGAGAAGCCGGGTGAACACTGAAGCTTTCTTT. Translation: CASSWGRSRVNTEAFF.

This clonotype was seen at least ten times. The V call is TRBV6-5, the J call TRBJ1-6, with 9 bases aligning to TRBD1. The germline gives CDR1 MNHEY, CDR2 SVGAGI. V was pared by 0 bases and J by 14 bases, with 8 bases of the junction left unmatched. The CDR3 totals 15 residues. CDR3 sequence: CASSYSDRGSLSLHF. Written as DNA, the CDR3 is TGTGCCAGCAGTTACTCTGACAGGGGGAGCCTATCCCTCCACTTT.

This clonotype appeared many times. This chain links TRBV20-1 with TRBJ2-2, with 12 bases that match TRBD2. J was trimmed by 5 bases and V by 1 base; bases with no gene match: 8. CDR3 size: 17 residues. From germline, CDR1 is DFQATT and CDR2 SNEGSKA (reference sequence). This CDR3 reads CSARVLAGGPRTGELFF. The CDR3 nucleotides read TGCAGTGCTAGAGTTCTAGCGGGAGGGCCCCGGACCGGGGAGCTGTTTTTT.

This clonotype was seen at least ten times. The CDR3 DNA follows: TGCAGCGTTGAGATGGGGGGCCTCCAAGAGACCCAGTACTTC. Translation: CSVEMGGLQETQYF. The chain uses TRBV29-1 and TRBJ2-5, with D possibly being TRBD1 or TRBD2 (6 bases each). The CDR3 is 14 amino acids. Per the germline V gene, CDR1 is SQVTM and CDR2 is ANQGSEA. Trimming stripped 3 bases from V and 1 base from J, with 12 bases between.